This TCR beta chain appears in the sequencing data of a study of blood T cells in healthy people across ages. About this clonotype: Its antigen is not known.

Notes on the study in general: Age showed a roughly linear inverse relationship with TCR beta diversity per million T cells.

This CDR3 has 16 amino acids. CDR1 and CDR2 (germline): DFQATT, SNEGSKA (reference sequence). V shed 1 base, J shed 0 bases, and the junction held 3 bases outside the gene matches. For the second PCR, which ran for 7 to 11 cycles, a sample-barcoded 5' primer and a J-beta primer mix were used. Sequencing of every sample gave 2.5 million or more CDR3-containing paired-end reads. TCRdb reanalysed the 5' RACE reads using MiXCR and keeps one entry per CDR3 protein. The table has about a million distinct CDR3 sequences, 51% seen once; the top ten hold 20% to 25%. The specimen sequenced was blood. This TCR was sampled from a woman aged 55-70 years in good health. This sequence joins TRBV20-1 and TRBJ2-1; 10 nucleotides agree with TRBD2. The CDR3 spells CSARVGLARSYNEQFF. The CDR3 DNA reads TGCAGTGCTAGAGTGGGACTAGCGCGCTCCTACAATGAGCAGTTCTTC.